This T cell receptor (beta chain) comes out of a study of spatial heterogeneity in lung cancer (dated by TCRdb to the late 2010s). For the wider study: Beta-chain transcripts were consistently detected in greater numbers than alpha-chain transcripts, which likely reflects a higher abundance of beta-chain transcripts. Nonsynonymous mutation counts, determined by whole-exome sequencing of tumor tissue, were related to features of the TCR repertoire. In the raw uncorrected reads, each unique combination of TCR and UMI appeared on average more than ten times. At surgery, hundreds of tumor regions, 61 to 75 matched nontumor lung samples and fewer than 60 PBMC samples were TCR-sequenced for both alpha and beta chains. In tumor regions, TCR transcript counts showed a strong correlation with a T cell transcriptional module score from matched bulk RNA-seq. TCR alpha and beta repertoires were quantitatively compared across multiple tumor regions, matched nontumor lung and blood in non-small cell lung cancer.

Reading the label with the study, this specimen's time point is: sample taken at primary tumor resection. Samples were obtained from roughly 72 patients with early-stage, untreated non-small cell lung cancer from the lung TRACERx cohort. Without any cell sorting, TCR sequencing was performed on whole RNA extracted either from tumor and nontumor lung tissue or from cryopreserved PBMC samples. A patient was chosen for TCR sequencing only when enough RNA was available from at least two tumor regions. A lung pathologist reviewed the tumor and adjacent nontumor lung specimens before the specimens were selected. Library generation was performed with 5' RACE. Sequencing took place on a NextSeq 500. To allow correction of PCR and sequencing errors, the TCR library protocol tagged every TCR cDNA molecule with a unique molecular identifier. The authors processed their data as follows. Decombinator tools were used for TCR identification, UMI-based error correction and CDR3 extraction. Expanded TCRs were defined as those above a frequency of 2 per 1,000, corresponding to the top 1% of the tumor frequency distribution. Expanded tumor TCRs were classed as regional if statistically deemed absent (corrected P<0.05) from at least one tumor region, otherwise ubiquitous. Each repertoire was subsampled 100 times to 5,000 TCRs, after which Renyi diversity was computed with the R vegan package. CDR3 similarity networks were built from amino acid triplet string-kernel similarity, connecting CDR3s with pairwise similarity above 0.82. In-frame beta chains were kept once TCRdb had trimmed the public reads at Q25 with fastp and called clones with MiXCR. Each CDR3 protein gets just one entry, which takes the most common genes and DNA from the rows behind it. The V and J calls, along with clone size, are taken from TCRdb and not from the paper's own processing. This sample has approximately 20,000 distinct CDR3 sequences in its table, and around 7% of those were observed once. Under 25% of the sample belongs to the ten largest clones.

On this clonotype itself: What this receptor recognizes is not known. Per-nucleotide qualities are absent, and no much larger clonotype sits a single base away.

Study-wide findings and limitations: TCR-seq coverage of tumor T cells was estimated to be only about 7% for alpha chains and 11% to 15% for beta chains. Counts of ubiquitous and regional expanded TCRs correlated with counts of ubiquitous and regional nonsynonymous mutations, respectively. Confirming at a functional level the hypothesis that regional TCRs recognize regional mutations was considered to require additional single-cell paired TCR alpha and beta sequencing. The tumor nonsynonymous mutation count correlated with the number of expanded alpha and beta TCRs within the tumor.

The sample consisted of lung tumor tissue, taken at surgery. This receptor was identified in a female donor with early-stage non-small cell lung cancer.

For the CDR3, the sequence is CASSSGGSTDTQYF. In nucleotides, the sequence is TGCGCCAGCAGCTCGGGGGGTAGCACAGATACGCAGTATTTT. The sequence joins TRBV5-1 to TRBJ2-3; TRBD2 agrees with 7 junctional bases. Per the germline V gene, SGHRS is the CDR1 and YFSETQ is the CDR2. V is pruned by 3 bases and J by 0 bases, leaving 1 base of the junction without a gene match. The CDR3, cysteine through phenylalanine, is 14 amino acids long. Just CDR3 DNA is preserved here, 42 bases in frame from base 1.